A single sample gave rise to the 21 T cell receptor beta chains below, sequenced in a study of T cells expressing NK-cell markers. TCRdb re-called the 5' RACE reads, yielding one record per CDR3 amino acid sequence without DNA. Its table records 350,000 to 450,000 distinct CDR3 sequences. The sequenced sample consisted of blood T cells: a sorted CD56 or NKG2C T cell subset, CD4+ or CD8+ T cells, or bulk PBMC T cells (not recorded which). The receptors here all came from a man aged 18 to 70 in good health.

The chain carries TRBV2 and TRBJ1-2. Germline CDR1 is SNHLY and CDR2 is FYNNEI. This CDR3 has 15 amino acids. The CDR3 spells CASSPRAGRNYGYTF.

The rearrangement links TRBV12-3 or TRBV12-4 to TRBJ1-6; TCRdb's D gene call, TRBD1, goes unchecked for lack of DNA. The CDR3 is 17 residues long. This CDR3 reads CASSTRPPGRMNSPLHF.

The rearrangement links TRBV28 to TRBJ2-3; TCRdb lists TRBD1, though no DNA is available to test this call. Germline CDR1 is MDHEN and CDR2 is SYDVKM. The CDR3 consists of 15 residues. The CDR3 spells CASSSIRQGVDTQYF.

The V and J genes are TRBV5-1 and TRBJ1-1; TCRdb names TRBD1, which stays unverified in the absence of DNA. Looked up from germline, CDR1 is SGHRS and CDR2 is YFSETQ. CDR3 length: 15 residues. The CDR3 protein is CASSLSGQQGAEAFF.

The V call is TRBV11-3, the J call TRBJ2-2; the TRBD2 assignment by TCRdb is unverifiable without DNA. Germline loops: CDR1 SGHNT, CDR2 YENEEA. This CDR3 has 16 amino acids. The CDR3 loop is CASSLEGGWNTGELFF.

V is TRBV2 and J is TRBJ2-1; TCRdb's D call of TRBD1 is untestable without DNA. CDR3 length: 16 amino acids. Per the germline V gene, CDR1 is SNHLY and CDR2 is FYNNEI. CDR3 residues: CASLGTGGTGRAEQFF.

V and J are TRBV5-1 and TRBJ2-7; without DNA, the TCRdb call of TRBD1 cannot be checked. From germline, CDR1 is SGHRS and CDR2 YFSETQ. There are 15 residues in the CDR3. CDR3 loop: CASSLEWAARNEQYF.

This chain joins TRBV20-1 and TRBJ2-2; TCRdb names TRBD1, which stays unverified in the absence of DNA. The CDR3 loop spans 13 amino acids. From germline, CDR1 is DFQATT and CDR2 SNEGSKA (reference sequence). The CDR3 sequence: CSARLSGMGELFF.

This rearrangement joins TRBV14 to TRBJ2-2; lacking DNA, the TRBD1 call made by TCRdb goes unchecked. The germline V gene has CDR1 SGHDN and CDR2 FVKESK. The CDR3 is 15 residues long. CDR3 sequence reads: CASSRTGGGTGELFF.

V is TRBV12-3 or TRBV12-4 and J is TRBJ1-1; the D call from TCRdb, TRBD1, cannot be confirmed without DNA. The CDR3 consists of 14 residues. The CDR3 sequence is CASSPGHSNTEAFF.

The chain carries TRBV6-1 and TRBJ1-4. CDR3 length equals 15 residues. Germline V lookup: CDR1 MNHNS, CDR2 SASEGT. The CDR3 region is CASSSPGSHSEKLFF.

This chain joins TRBV12-3 or TRBV12-4 and TRBJ2-1; TCRdb calls TRBD2, which cannot be checked without DNA. This CDR3 is built from 16 residues. This CDR3 reads CASSSIRLGGADEQFF.

CDR3 loop: CASSQDLGSYEQFF. The rearrangement uses TRBV3-1 and TRBJ2-1. CDR1 and CDR2 (germline): LGHDT, YNNKEL (reference sequence). CDR3 length: 14 residues.

The chain recombines TRBV5-1 with TRBJ2-2. The CDR3 length is 16 residues. Germline CDR1 reads SGHRS; CDR2 reads YFSETQ. The CDR3 spells CASSLSPDLFTGELFF.

This rearrangement joins TRBV9 to TRBJ1-2; TCRdb outputs TRBD1, but without DNA this stays unchecked. This CDR3 is 15 amino acids long. The germline CDR1 and CDR2 sequences are SGDLS and YYNGEE. The CDR3 here is CASSATGTGVSGYTF. The full variable domain, rest sourced from reference TRBV9 and TRBJ1-2, is DSGVTQTPKHLITATGQRVTLRCSPRSGDLSVYWYQQSLDQGLQFLIQYYNGEERAKGNILERFSAQQFPDLHSELNLSSLELGDSALYFCASSATGTGVSGYTFGSGTRLTVV.

The CDR3 protein is CASSLAGSLDEQFF. This sequence joins TRBV3-1 and TRBJ2-1. Germline CDR1 is LGHDT and CDR2 is YNNKEL (reference sequence). CDR3 length: 14 amino acids.

V gene TRBV11-1 combines with J gene TRBJ2-3. The CDR3 loop spans 14 amino acids. Germline CDR1 reads SGHAT; CDR2 reads FQDESV (reference sequence). This CDR3 reads CASSQQGGTDTQYF. Based on the CDR3 plus reference TRBV11-1 and TRBJ2-3, the full variable domain is EAEVAQSPRYKITEKSQAVAFWCDPISGHATLYWYRQILGQGPELLVQFQDESVVDDSQLPKDRFSAERLKGVDSTLKIQPAELGDSAMYLCASSQQGGTDTQYFGPGTRLTVL.

The rearrangement joins TRBV20-1 to TRBJ2-3. From germline, CDR1 is DFQATT and CDR2 SNEGSKA (reference sequence). The CDR3 runs 13 residues. CDR3 protein: CSANHYAVNTQYF.

The chain recombines TRBV10-3 with TRBJ2-7; the TCRdb call, TRBD2, lacks DNA for checking. Germline V gene sequence: CDR1 ENHRY, CDR2 SYGVKD. This CDR3 spans 14 amino acids. The CDR3: CAISPGTSIGEQYF.

V is TRBV7-9 and J is TRBJ2-3; TCRdb gives TRBD1 as the D gene, but with no DNA this cannot be confirmed. The V gene's germline CDR1 is SEHNR and CDR2 FQNEAQ (reference sequence). The length of the CDR3 is 14 residues. CDR3 loop: CASSRNWGKDTQYF. The full variable domain, completed using reference TRBV7-9 and TRBJ2-3, is DTGVSQNPRHKITKRGQNVTFRCDPISEHNRLYWYRQTLGQGPEFLTYFQNEAQLEKSRLLSDRFSAERPKGSFSTLEIQRTEQGDSAMYLCASSRNWGKDTQYFGPGTRLTVL.

J is TRBJ2-3 and V is TRBV11-3; the TCRdb D gene call, TRBD2, has no DNA to confirm it. The CDR3 runs 16 residues. Germline V lookup: CDR1 SGHNT, CDR2 YENEEA. The CDR3 loop is CASSLDPAGGRDTQYF.